These 30 T cell receptor beta chains share one sample of origin, sequenced in a study of T cell responses to AZD1222 COVID-19 vaccine (dated by TCRdb to the early 2020s). Library generation was performed with the immunoSEQ multiplex PCR assay. This immuneACCESS table, as held by TCRdb, lists in-frame sequences with V and J called but not all clones. Of the missing ones, under half trace to an unresolved V gene in checked studies; the others have no known cause. The sample table lists some 140,000 clones, 80% to 95% of them with a count of one. The ten biggest clones cover approximately 3.1% of the sample. The time point label, as the study defines it: baseline before first vaccination. The material sequenced was peripheral blood, taken on day 0 of AZD1222 vaccination. All receptors derive from an adult in good health.

The rearrangement joins TRBV5-6 to TRBJ1-2; maybe TRBD1 (6 bases). Germline V gene data show CDR1 as SGHDT and CDR2 as YYEEEE. Trimming cost V 2 bases and J 8 bases, with 19 bases left between them. The CDR3 is 15 residues long. For the CDR3, the DNA is TGTGCCAGCAGCTTTACCGGGACATCTATAGGGGGCTACACCTTC. As protein: CASSFTGTSIGGYTF.

The rearrangement joins TRBV7-8 to TRBJ2-7; D is uncertain. Germline values: CDR1 SGHVS, CDR2 FQNEAQ. Deletions cut 3 bases from V and 2 bases from J, with 8 bases between. The CDR3 totals 13 residues. For the CDR3, the DNA is TGTGCCAGCAGCTTCGGTATTACCTACGAGCAGTACTTC. Its translation is CASSFGITYEQYF.

The chain carries TRBV5-4 and TRBJ1-1, with 7 bases that match TRBD1. The CDR3 extends over 16 amino acids. V gave up 4 bases and J gave up 3 bases; unmatched junction bases: 12. CDR1 is SGHNT and CDR2 is YYREEE in the germline V gene (reference sequence). The CDR3 reads CASSPYKGAMDTEAFF. CDR3 DNA: TGTGCCAGCAGCCCGTATAAGGGGGCAATGGACACTGAAGCTTTCTTT. Complete variable domain (other parts from reference TRBV5-4 and TRBJ1-1): ETGVTQSPTHLIKTRGQQVTLRCSSQSGHNTVSWYQQALGQGPQFIFQYYREEENGRGNFPPRFSGLQFPNYSSELNVNALELDDSALYLCASSPYKGAMDTEAFFGQGTRLTVV.

The V and J genes are TRBV9 and TRBJ2-7, with D possibly being TRBD2 (6 bases). Between the trimmed V and J ends, which lost 2 bases and 4 bases, there was a span of 7 bases. Per germline, CDR1 SGDLS and CDR2 YYNGEE. CDR3 length: 12 amino acids. The CDR3 reads CASSVGTYEQYF. CDR3 DNA: TGTGCCAGCAGCGTCGGGACTTACGAGCAGTACTTC.

The chain links TRBV5-1 to TRBJ1-1, with D unresolved. The CDR3 runs to 13 residues. V dropped 4 bases and J dropped 1 base, with 8 bases sitting between them. From germline, CDR1 is SGHRS and CDR2 YFSETQ. The CDR3 bases are TGCGCCAGCAGCCCAAAGGAGAACACTGAAGCTTTCTTT. It translates to CASSPKENTEAFF.

This CDR3 reads CASSRRDRGNSGRAGNEQFF. Here the CDR3 DNA reads TGCGCCAGCAGCCGCCGGGACAGGGGTAATAGCGGGAGGGCTGGAAATGAGCAGTTCTTC. The rearrangement links TRBV4-1 to TRBJ2-1; D perhaps matches TRBD2 (11 bases). V was pared by 4 bases and J by 7 bases, with 32 bases between. The length of the CDR3 is 20 residues. CDR1 and CDR2 from the germline V gene are MGHRA and YSYEKL.

J is TRBJ2-7 and V is TRBV28; D assignment may be TRBD1 or TRBD2 (6 bases each). Trimming left V 7 bases short and J 6 bases short, with 25 bases between. Germline V CDR1 and CDR2: MDHEN, SYDVKM. The CDR3 contains 16 residues. The CDR3 here is CASIPGGRGATGEQYF. CDR3 nucleotides: TGTGCCAGCATCCCCGGGGGCAGGGGCGCAACTGGCGAGCAGTACTTC. Looking up the rest from reference TRBV28 and TRBJ2-7 gives the full variable domain: DVKVTQSSRYLVKRTGEKVFLECVQDMDHENMFWYRQDPGLGLRLIYFSYDVKMKEKGDIPEGYSVSREKKERFSLILESASTNQTSMYLCASIPGGRGATGEQYFGPGTRLTVT.

This clone was recorded once. The chain links TRBV19 to TRBJ1-1; the D is unclear. Germline V CDR1 and CDR2: LNHDA, SQIVND (reference sequence). V lost 3 bases and J 0 bases, leaving 14 bases between the germline ends. This CDR3 contains 16 residues. CDR3 loop: CASSISTAVMNTEAFF. The CDR3 nucleotides read TGTGCCAGTAGTATCTCAACCGCCGTTATGAACACTGAAGCTTTCTTT.

The chain employs TRBV13 and TRBJ2-1; 7 bases match TRBD2. This CDR3 has 15 residues. CDR1 PRHDT and CDR2 FYEKMQ come from the germline V gene (reference sequence). V was pared by 1 base and J by 6 bases, with 6 bases of the junction left unmatched. This CDR3 is CASSLVLAARNEQFF. CDR3 bases: TGTGCCAGCAGCTTAGTCCTAGCGGCCCGCAATGAGCAGTTCTTC.

V usage is TRBV9 and J usage is TRBJ2-7; 8 bases are a match to TRBD1. The J segment lost 2 bases and the V segment lost 2 bases, leaving 9 bases of the junction unmatched. This CDR3 is 16 amino acids long. Per germline, CDR1 SGDLS and CDR2 YYNGEE. CDR3 amino acids: CASSVGTGPYPYEQYF. Written as DNA, the CDR3 is TGTGCCAGCAGCGTGGGGACAGGCCCATATCCCTACGAGCAGTACTTC. Combining the CDR3 with reference TRBV9 and TRBJ2-7 gives the whole variable domain DSGVTQTPKHLITATGQRVTLRCSPRSGDLSVYWYQQSLDQGLQFLIQYYNGEERAKGNILERFSAQQFPDLHSELNLSSLELGDSALYFCASSVGTGPYPYEQYFGPGTRLTVT.

The chain is built from TRBV3-1 (or the pseudogene TRBV3-2) and TRBJ1-1; D not certain. V was pared by 1 base and J by 8 bases, with 11 bases between. Germline lookup yields CDR1 LGHDT and CDR2 YNNKEL (reference sequence). This CDR3 contains 13 residues. The CDR3 region has the DNA TGTGCCAGCAGCCAAGGAGCCAGCAAGGAAGCTTTCTTT. Encoded protein: CASSQGASKEAFF.

This rearrangement joins TRBV4-1 to TRBJ2-7; the match to TRBD2 covers 9 bases. Germline values: CDR1 MGHRA, CDR2 YSYEKL. The length of the CDR3 is 14 residues. The V segment lost 1 base and the J segment 5 bases; nucleotides outside the gene matches: 3. CDR3 amino acids: CASSQVAGVDEQYF. The CDR3 bases are TGCGCCAGCAGCCAAGTAGCGGGAGTCGACGAGCAGTACTTC.

In nucleotides, the CDR3 is TGTGCCAGCTCACCAAATGGACAGGGGTTGGAGGGCTACACCTTC. It is translated as CASSPNGQGLEGYTF. This chain links TRBV18 with TRBJ1-2; 9 bases match TRBD1. Germline CDR1 reads KGHSH; CDR2 reads LQKENI. This CDR3 spans 15 amino acids. V trimming: 2 bases; J trimming: 8 bases; junction bases outside the gene matches: 9.

The V gene is TRBV7-6, the J gene TRBJ2-2, with 11 positions matching TRBD2. The trim removed 1 base at V and 5 bases at J, leaving 6 bases unmatched. Germline V lookup: CDR1 SGHVS, CDR2 FNYEAQ. The length of the CDR3 is 17 residues. In nucleotides, the CDR3 is TGTGCCAGCAGCTTAGTCCTAGCGGGAGGTGGGACCGGGGAGCTGTTTTTT. This encodes CASSLVLAGGGTGELFF.

The chain links TRBV21-1 to TRBJ1-3. TRBV21-1 is shown as a pseudogene. The CDR3 is 17 amino acids. As DNA, the CDR3 is TGTGCCAGCAGCAAAGGGGTTCAGTGGGTTTTGGGAAACACCATATATTTT. Protein sequence: CASSKGVQWVLGNTIYF.

This chain joins TRBV11-3 and TRBJ2-2; TRBD1 aligns across 7 bases. The V gene's germline CDR1 is SGHNT and CDR2 YENEEA. CDR3 length equals 17 residues. After removal of 5 bases from V and 0 bases from J, the junction contained 9 bases not matched to a gene. CDR3 nucleotides: TGTGCCAGCAGCCCTCGACAGGGTAAAACGAACACCGGGGAGCTGTTTTTT. This codes for CASSPRQGKTNTGELFF.

The chain links TRBV19 to TRBJ2-7; 7 bases fit TRBD1. From germline, CDR1 is LNHDA and CDR2 SQIVND (reference sequence). The junction had 3 bases not matched to a gene; V was cut back by 4 bases and J by 0 bases. This CDR3 spans 14 amino acids. The CDR3 spells CASSTRDSSYEQYF. The CDR3 DNA sequence: TGTGCCAGTAGTACACGGGACAGCTCCTACGAGCAGTACTTC.

J is TRBJ1-1 and V is TRBV12-3 or TRBV12-4; D is unclear. Trimming removed 4 bases at V and 1 base at J, with 7 bases between. The length of the CDR3 is 13 residues. The CDR3 region has the DNA TGTGCCAGCAGTTCCTTACAGAACACTGAAGCTTTCTTT. The encoded protein is CASSSLQNTEAFF.

This CDR3 reads CASSVGQVLYF. For the CDR3, the DNA is TGTGCCAGCAGCGTCGGGCAGGTTTTATATTTT. This chain links TRBV3-1 (or the pseudogene TRBV3-2) with TRBJ1-3; D unclear. The CDR3 is made up of 11 amino acids. Germline V gives CDR1 LGHDT, CDR2 YNNKEL (reference sequence). The V gene lost 5 bases and the J gene lost 14 bases, with 13 bases spanning the gap.

The chain uses TRBV27 and TRBJ2-7, with D unresolved. The germline CDR1 and CDR2 sequences are MNHEY and SMNVEV (reference sequence). CDR3 size: 11 residues. Trimming removed 6 bases at V and 2 bases at J, with 5 bases between. This chain's CDR3 is CASSTAYEQYF. The CDR3 DNA follows: TGTGCCAGCAGCACCGCCTACGAGCAGTACTTC.

This chain uses TRBV7-3 with TRBJ2-7; D is ambiguous. V gave up 2 bases and J gave up 3 bases, with 8 bases separating them. The CDR3 loop spans 13 amino acids. Germline lookup yields CDR1 SGHTA and CDR2 FQGTGA. This CDR3 is CASSLFRSYEQYF. In nucleotides, the CDR3 is TGTGCCAGCAGCTTATTCAGGAGCTACGAGCAGTACTTC.

The V gene is TRBV28, the J gene TRBJ2-7; perhaps D is TRBD1 or TRBD2 (5 bases each). V gave up 8 bases and J gave up 2 bases, with 16 bases separating them. Per the germline V gene, CDR1 is MDHEN and CDR2 is SYDVKM. This CDR3 spans 14 amino acids. DNA of the CDR3: TGTGCCAGCCTAACACCTCGGGGCCCCTACGAGCAGTACTTC. Translated, it gives CASLTPRGPYEQYF. Full variable domain (rest looked up from reference TRBV28 and TRBJ2-7): DVKVTQSSRYLVKRTGEKVFLECVQDMDHENMFWYRQDPGLGLRLIYFSYDVKMKEKGDIPEGYSVSREKKERFSLILESASTNQTSMYLCASLTPRGPYEQYFGPGTRLTVT.

This clone has more than one count but fewer than ten. This chain's CDR3 is CASSERRAIKDNYEQYF. The CDR3, as DNA: TGTGCCAGCAGTGAAAGACGTGCAATAAAAGACAACTACGAGCAGTACTTC. The chain carries TRBV6-1 and TRBJ2-7; D unresolved. The germline V gene has CDR1 MNHNS and CDR2 SASEGT. V was clipped by 2 bases and J by 3 bases, with 20 bases between them. This CDR3 is 17 amino acids long.

The rearrangement links TRBV11-3 to TRBJ2-3, with 11 bases that match TRBD2. The junction had 5 bases not matched to a gene; V was cut back by 1 base and J by 2 bases. Germline lookup yields CDR1 SGHNT and CDR2 YENEEA. The length of the CDR3 is 17 residues. The CDR3 here is CASSLGTSGGSTDTQYF. DNA of the CDR3: TGTGCCAGCAGCTTAGGTACTAGCGGGGGATCCACAGATACGCAGTATTTT.

V usage is TRBV29-1 and J usage is TRBJ2-1; 12 bases align to TRBD2. Germline trimming cut 7 bases from V and 5 bases from J; bases unmatched to any gene: 9. Germline loops: CDR1 SQVTM, CDR2 ANQGSEA. The CDR3 sequence is 15 residues long. CDR3 amino acids: CSELAGGTGNNEQFF. DNA of the CDR3: TGCAGCGAACTAGCGGGAGGAACGGGAAACAATGAGCAGTTCTTC.

This clone was recorded a few times. V and J are TRBV5-1 and TRBJ2-7; 9 bases fit TRBD2. The germline CDR1 and CDR2 sequences are SGHRS and YFSETQ. The CDR3 covers 14 residues. Germline trimming cut 5 bases from V and 6 bases from J; bases unmatched to any gene: 9. This CDR3 reads CASRLAGEGLEQYF. CDR3 nucleotides: TGCGCCAGCAGGTTAGCGGGAGAGGGGCTCGAGCAGTACTTC. The variable domain in full, with the rest retrieved from reference TRBV5-1 and TRBJ2-7, is KAGVTQTPRYLIKTRGQQVTLSCSPISGHRSVSWYQQTPGQGLQFLFEYFSETQRNKGNFPGRFSGRQFSNSRSEMNVSTLELGDSALYLCASRLAGEGLEQYFGPGTRLTVT.

As DNA, the CDR3 is TGCGCCAGCAGTGAGTCGGGAAGTAACAGGGGGGCCTGGGGAAAACTGTTTTTT. Its protein is CASSESGSNRGAWGKLFF. V usage is TRBV10-2 and J usage is TRBJ1-4; 8 bases match TRBD1. CDR1 is WSHSY and CDR2 is SAAADI in the germline V gene. Losses at the gene ends were 0 bases for V and 10 bases for J; bases not matched to a gene: 16. There are 18 residues in the CDR3.

The chain employs TRBV19 and TRBJ2-5; D perhaps matches TRBD2 (5 bases). V was shortened by 4 bases and J by 0 bases, with 12 bases between the two germline ends. Germline V gives CDR1 LNHDA, CDR2 SQIVND (reference sequence). The CDR3 sequence is 15 residues long. The CDR3 DNA reads as TGTGCCAGTAGTAGATCGTCCGGGAACCAAGAGACCCAGTACTTC. Protein: CASSRSSGNQETQYF.

The chain is built from TRBV4-3 and TRBJ1-4; D is uncertain. Trimming cost V 0 bases and J 5 bases, with 13 bases left between them. The CDR3 is 16 residues long. Germline V gene lookup returns CDR1 LGHNA and CDR2 YSLEER. The CDR3 here is CASSQDFKRWNEKLFF. The CDR3 DNA sequence: TGCGCCAGCAGCCAAGATTTTAAAAGGTGGAATGAAAAACTGTTTTTT.

The chain employs TRBV5-1 and TRBJ1-2; D not certain. V was clipped by 0 bases and J by 6 bases, with 15 bases between them. The germline V gene has CDR1 SGHRS and CDR2 YFSETQ. This CDR3 is 15 amino acids long. As DNA, the CDR3 is TGCGCCAGCAGCTTGGATCCAGGAACCATGAATGGCTACACCTTC. It specifies CASSLDPGTMNGYTF.